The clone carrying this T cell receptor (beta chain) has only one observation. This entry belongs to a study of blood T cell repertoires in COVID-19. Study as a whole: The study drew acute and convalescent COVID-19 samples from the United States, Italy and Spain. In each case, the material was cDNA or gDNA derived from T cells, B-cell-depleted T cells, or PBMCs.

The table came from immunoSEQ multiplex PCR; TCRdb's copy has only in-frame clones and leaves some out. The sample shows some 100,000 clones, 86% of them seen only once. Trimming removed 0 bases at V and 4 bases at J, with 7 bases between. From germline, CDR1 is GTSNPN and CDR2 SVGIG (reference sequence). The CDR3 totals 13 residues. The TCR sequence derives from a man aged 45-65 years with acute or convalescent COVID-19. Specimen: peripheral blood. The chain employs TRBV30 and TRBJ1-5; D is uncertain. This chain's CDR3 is CAWSVIPNQPQHF. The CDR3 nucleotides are TGTGCCTGGAGTGTAATCCCTAATCAGCCCCAGCATTTT. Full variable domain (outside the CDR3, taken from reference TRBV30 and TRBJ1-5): SQTIHQWPATLVQPVGSPLSLECTVEGTSNPNLYWYRQAAGRGLQLLFYSVGIGQISSEVPQNLSASRPQDRQFILSSKKLLLSDSGFYLCAWSVIPNQPQHFGDGTRLSIL.